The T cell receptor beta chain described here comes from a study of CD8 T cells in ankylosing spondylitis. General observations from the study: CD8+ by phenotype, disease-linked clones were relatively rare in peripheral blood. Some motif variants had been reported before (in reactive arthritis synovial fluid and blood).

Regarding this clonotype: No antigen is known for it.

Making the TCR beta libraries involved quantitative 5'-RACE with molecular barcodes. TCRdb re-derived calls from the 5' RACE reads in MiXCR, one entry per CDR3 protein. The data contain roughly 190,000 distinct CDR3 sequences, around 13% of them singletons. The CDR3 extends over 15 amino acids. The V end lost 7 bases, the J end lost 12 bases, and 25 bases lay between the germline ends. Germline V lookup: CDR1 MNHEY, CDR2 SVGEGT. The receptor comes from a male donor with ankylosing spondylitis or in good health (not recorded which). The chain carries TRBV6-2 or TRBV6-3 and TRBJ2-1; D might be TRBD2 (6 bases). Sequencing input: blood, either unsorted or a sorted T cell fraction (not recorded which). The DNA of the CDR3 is TGTGCCAGCACTCGCGGGGCCGACCGGGGGTGGATGCAGTTCTTC. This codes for CASTRGADRGWMQFF.